The source of this T cell receptor beta chain is a study of neurological immune-mediated disorders. Study-wide findings and caveats: Expanded clones shared no CDR3 amino acid sequences across subjects, suggesting private repertoires in all groups. Multiple sclerosis, the disease with the least TCR clonal expansion, fell below healthy controls, whereas HTLV-1-associated myelopathy showed the most.

A 10-nucleotide random UMI tagged transcripts in template-switch 5'RACE cDNA synthesis. Via MiXCR, TCRdb re-called the 5' RACE reads, giving one row per CDR3 protein. The sample carries roughly 60,000 distinct CDR3 sequences, 2% to 3% recorded once. In its sample, this clonotype was seen many times. No antigen is known for it. The CDR3 is 16 residues long. V was pared by 4 bases and J by 0 bases, with 5 bases of the junction left unmatched. Germline loops: CDR1 ENHRY, CDR2 SYGVKD. From 2 million PBMCs stored at -80 C, the unsorted libraries were generated. The receptor was isolated from a man in his fifties or sixties with multiple sclerosis. The sample taken for sequencing was PBMCs. This chain uses TRBV10-3 with TRBJ2-3, with 9 bases matching TRBD2. The CDR3 sequence: CAISVLAGASTDTQYF. The CDR3 DNA sequence: TGTGCCATCAGTGTATTAGCGGGGGCTAGCACAGATACGCAGTATTTT.